The next 9 T cell receptor beta chains were all read from a single sample in a study of cytomegalovirus exposure and HLA in healthy donors. The primer mix had 60 Vbeta and 13 Jbeta primers. Generated by immunoSEQ multiplex PCR, the TCRdb table keeps only in-frame clones and is missing some. The sample shows fewer than 120,000 clones, 60% to 85% of them seen only once. The sample comprised PBMCs. The source of these receptors is a woman aged 25 to 39 in good health and CMV-seronegative.

This sequence joins TRBV18 and TRBJ1-4; 8 nucleotides match TRBD1. This CDR3 is built from 16 residues. Germline loops: CDR1 KGHSH, CDR2 LQKENI. The V gene end was trimmed by 2 bases and the J gene end by 5 bases; junction bases not matched to a gene: 7. Here the CDR3 reads CASSPDLRQGNEKLFF. The CDR3, as DNA: TGTGCCAGCTCACCAGATCTCCGACAGGGGAATGAAAAACTGTTTTTT.

The rearrangement links TRBV7-3 to TRBJ1-3; 8 bases fit TRBD1. Trimming cost V 5 bases and J 4 bases; bases outside gene matches: 4. The CDR3 totals 14 residues. Per the germline V gene, CDR1 is SGHTA and CDR2 is FQGTGA. CDR3 coding DNA: TGTGCCAGCAGCCCAGGACAGGGCGGAAACACCATATATTTT. It codes for CASSPGQGGNTIYF.

The chain links TRBV28 to TRBJ1-2; 8 nucleotides line up with TRBD1. V shed 5 bases and J 3 bases; nucleotides not matched to a gene: 5. The CDR3 has 14 amino acids. CDR1 MDHEN and CDR2 SYDVKM come from the germline V gene. CDR3: CASSRQGNYYGYTF. CDR3 sequence (DNA): TGTGCCAGCAGTAGACAGGGGAACTACTATGGCTACACCTTC.

On this clone: The same CDR3 also results from other DNA sequences found in this sample. J is TRBJ1-1 and V is TRBV29-1; D is perhaps TRBD1 (5 bases). Germline values: CDR1 SQVTM, CDR2 ANQGSEA. V was clipped by 4 bases and J by 1 base, with 10 bases between them. CDR3 length: 13 residues. CDR3 sequence reads: CSVGRGGNTEAFF. The CDR3 nucleotides are TGCAGCGTTGGTAGGGGCGGGAACACTGAAGCTTTCTTT.

V usage is TRBV5-6 and J usage is TRBJ2-7; D is undetermined. Germline-derived CDR1 and CDR2 are SGHDT and YYEEEE. The CDR3 extends over 11 amino acids. Deletions cut 0 bases from V and 8 bases from J, with 6 bases between. The CDR3 sequence: CASSLGGQQYF. CDR3 nucleotide sequence: TGTGCCAGCAGCTTGGGTGGGCAGCAGTACTTC.

For the CDR3, the DNA is TGTGCCAGCAGCCAAACGACAGAGTATGGCTACACCTTC. Amino acids: CASSQTTEYGYTF. The V and J genes are TRBV14 and TRBJ1-2; a possible D gene is TRBD1 (5 bases). Deletions cut 2 bases from V and 5 bases from J, with 9 bases between. CDR3 length: 13 residues. Germline CDR1 and CDR2: SGHDN and FVKESK. The whole variable domain, remainder taken from reference TRBV14 and TRBJ1-2, is EAGVTQFPSHSVIEKGQTVTLRCDPISGHDNLYWYRRVMGKEIKFLLHFVKESKQDESGMPNNRFLAERTGGTYSTLKVQPAELEDSGVYFCASSQTTEYGYTFGSGTRLTVV.

The V gene is TRBV10-1, the J gene TRBJ2-2; tentative D call: TRBD2 (5 bases). Germline V gene lookup returns CDR1 WNHNN and CDR2 SYGVQD (reference sequence). This CDR3 contains 14 residues. Trimming took 10 bases from V and 7 from J, leaving 19 bases between them. CDR3 sequence (DNA): TGCGCCACTGAGAAGACTCGGGGTGGCGGGGAGCTGTTTTTT. Translating it yields CATEKTRGGGELFF.

This clone was detected once. V usage is TRBV30 and J usage is TRBJ2-7; D possibly corresponds to TRBD1 (6 bases). The germline V gene has CDR1 GTSNPN and CDR2 SVGIG (reference sequence). Trimming shortened V by 5 bases and J by 6 bases, and 11 bases separated the two germline ends. This CDR3 contains 11 residues. The CDR3 DNA sequence: TGTGCCTGGTCAACAGGGATCGAGCAGTACTTC. This gives the protein CAWSTGIEQYF.

The chain has TRBV4-1 and TRBJ1-2, with D tentatively TRBD1 (5 bases). The CDR3 covers 14 residues. V lost 0 bases and J lost 4, with 9 bases in between. Germline assignment: CDR1 MGHRA and CDR2 YSYEKL. This CDR3 reads CASSQEGRVYGYTF. In DNA form, the CDR3 reads TGCGCCAGCAGCCAAGAAGGCAGGGTCTATGGCTACACCTTC.